Listed here are 20 T cell receptor beta chains from one sample, sequenced in a study of OX40 agonist ivuxolimab in advanced cancers. Assay used: immunoSEQ multiplex PCR; TCRdb lists only in-frame clones, some missing. The repertoire holds 40,000 to 65,000 clones, with almost 85% as singletons. The input for sequencing was CD4+ or CD8+ T cells sorted from blood, taken in a trial of the OX40 agonist ivuxolimab. Every receptor here comes from an adult with an advanced solid tumor such as melanoma, head and neck, liver or kidney cancer.

The chain links TRBV19 to TRBJ2-1, with 8 bases lining up with TRBD2. The CDR3 extends over 15 amino acids. The V gene's germline CDR1 is LNHDA and CDR2 SQIVND (reference sequence). The V segment lost 1 base and the J segment 4 bases; nucleotides outside the gene matches: 3. The CDR3: CASSIVLAAYNEQFF. DNA of the CDR3: TGTGCCAGTAGTATAGTACTAGCGGCTTACAATGAGCAGTTCTTC.

This clone was seen a single time. This chain connects TRBV2 to TRBJ2-3; 10 bases match TRBD2. Germline trimming cut 0 bases from V and 0 bases from J; bases unmatched to any gene: 12. This CDR3 contains 20 residues. Germline-derived CDR1 and CDR2 are SNHLY and FYNNEI. The CDR3 sequence is CASSEAPWLAGEASTDTQYF. DNA of the CDR3: TGTGCCAGCAGTGAAGCCCCTTGGCTAGCGGGGGAAGCTAGCACAGATACGCAGTATTTT. The full variable domain, completed using reference TRBV2 and TRBJ2-3, is EPEVTQTPSHQVTQMGQEVILRCVPISNHLYFYWYRQILGQKVEFLVSFYNNEISEKSEIFDDQFSVERPDGSNFTLKIRSTKLEDSAMYFCASSEAPWLAGEASTDTQYFGPGTRLTVL.

The rearrangement joins TRBV5-4 to TRBJ2-2, with 10 bases identical to TRBD2. V lost 4 bases, J lost 5 bases, and 11 bases stayed unmatched. This CDR3 comprises 17 residues. The V gene's germline CDR1 is SGHNT and CDR2 YYREEE (reference sequence). The chain's CDR3 is CASSLGGLAGETGELFF. CDR3 bases: TGTGCCAGCAGCCTCGGGGGGCTAGCGGGAGAAACCGGGGAGCTGTTTTTT.

V and J are TRBV19 and TRBJ2-1; D is perhaps TRBD2 (5 bases). The V end lost 7 bases, the J end lost 6 bases, and 19 bases lay between the germline ends. The CDR3 is 15 amino acids. Per the germline V gene, CDR1 is LNHDA and CDR2 is SQIVND (reference sequence). CDR3 residues: CASIGLRAHGNEQFF. DNA for the CDR3: TGTGCCAGTATCGGACTCCGGGCCCATGGCAATGAGCAGTTCTTC.

This chain joins TRBV9 and TRBJ1-3; D possibly corresponds to TRBD1 (6 bases). V was pared by 1 base and J by 2 bases, with 13 bases between. The CDR3 is 16 residues long. Germline V gene sequence: CDR1 SGDLS, CDR2 YYNGEE. Written as DNA, the CDR3 is TGTGCCAGCAGCGTATCAGCAGCAGGGGCTGGAAACACCATATATTTT. Protein: CASSVSAAGAGNTIYF.

The V call is TRBV9, the J call TRBJ2-1; 7 positions match TRBD2. The J segment lost 5 bases and the V segment lost 4 bases, leaving 3 bases of the junction unmatched. CDR1 is SGDLS and CDR2 is YYNGEE in the germline V gene. This CDR3 comprises 13 residues. The CDR3 reads CASSFGLDNEQFF. The DNA of the CDR3 is TGTGCCAGCAGCTTCGGACTAGACAATGAGCAGTTCTTC.

The gene calls are TRBV6-1 and TRBJ1-4, with D maybe TRBD1 (5 bases). The germline V and J ends were trimmed by 6 bases and 8 bases, with 19 bases remaining between them. The CDR3 contains 15 residues. From germline, CDR1 is MNHNS and CDR2 SASEGT. The CDR3 region is CASSPQGAPGEKLFF. The CDR3 DNA reads TGTGCCAGCAGCCCACAAGGGGCGCCCGGGGAAAAACTGTTTTTT.

V and J are TRBV4-1 and TRBJ1-2; D is uncertain. The CDR3 is 15 residues long. V was cut by 5 bases and J by 7 bases, with 20 bases left in between. The germline V gene has CDR1 MGHRA and CDR2 YSYEKL. The CDR3 DNA reads as TGCGCCAGCAGCACCCAAACAGCGCAGTTCGGTGGCTACACCTTC. As protein: CASSTQTAQFGGYTF.

The V gene is TRBV10-1, the J gene TRBJ1-2; no firm D call. Between the trimmed V and J ends, which lost 3 bases and 0 bases, there was a span of 2 bases. Germline V CDR1 and CDR2: WNHNN, SYGVQD (reference sequence). This CDR3 has 12 residues. In DNA, the CDR3 is TGCGCCAGCAGTGATGCTAACTATGGCTACACCTTC. Translating gives CASSDANYGYTF.

The genes are TRBV6-4 and TRBJ2-2; D perhaps matches TRBD2 (6 bases). CDR3 length equals 16 residues. With 4 bases removed from V and 0 bases from J, the gap between germline ends came to 12 bases. The V gene's germline CDR1 is MRHNA and CDR2 SNTAGT. CDR3 region: CASSARAGSNTGELFF. As DNA, the CDR3 is TGTGCCAGCAGTGCGAGAGCGGGCTCGAACACCGGGGAGCTGTTTTTT.

The chain carries TRBV6-1 and TRBJ1-3; D is possibly TRBD1 (5 bases). Germline CDR1 reads MNHNS; CDR2 reads SASEGT. This CDR3 spans 15 amino acids. Trimming took 4 bases from V and 0 from J, leaving 10 bases between them. CDR3 sequence: CASSVGDVSGNTIYF. CDR3 coding DNA: TGTGCCAGCAGTGTAGGGGACGTCTCTGGAAACACCATATATTTT.

The chain uses TRBV14 and TRBJ1-2; D is uncertain. V was cut by 1 base and J by 4 bases, with 10 bases left in between. This CDR3 is 14 amino acids long. CDR1 and CDR2 (germline): SGHDN, FVKESK. CDR3 sequence reads: CASSQAADFYGYTF. DNA of the CDR3: TGTGCCAGCAGCCAAGCAGCGGATTTCTATGGCTACACCTTC.

This clone was observed once. V and J are TRBV4-3 and TRBJ1-6, with 9 bases matching TRBD1. This CDR3 is 16 amino acids long. Per the germline V gene, CDR1 is LGHNA and CDR2 is YSLEER. Losses at the gene ends were 1 base for V and 9 bases for J; bases not matched to a gene: 7. The CDR3 DNA is TGCGCCAGCAGCCAAGGGTCCGGGACAGGGTCTTCACCCCTCCACTTT. Protein product: CASSQGSGTGSSPLHF.

This clone was found many times. The chain employs TRBV7-8 and TRBJ1-1; no firm D call. This CDR3 comprises 13 residues. CDR1 and CDR2 (germline): SGHVS, FQNEAQ. V gave up 6 bases and J gave up 4 bases, with 12 bases separating them. CDR3 coding DNA: TGTGCCAGCAGTTCTCCGTTGACCACTGAAGCTTTCTTT. Translated, it gives CASSSPLTTEAFF.

J is TRBJ1-3 and V is TRBV11-2, with no clear D. V was cut by 6 bases and J by 4 bases, with 10 bases left in between. Germline loops: CDR1 SGHAT, CDR2 FQNNGV. This CDR3 is 13 amino acids long. Here the CDR3 reads CASRIDLGNTIYF. The DNA of the CDR3 is TGTGCCAGCAGGATAGACTTAGGAAACACCATATATTTT.

The chain couples TRBV6-5 to TRBJ1-2; 7 nucleotides agree with TRBD1. Trimming removed 6 bases from V and 7 bases from J; junction bases left unmatched: 8. CDR1 MNHEY and CDR2 SVGAGI come from the germline V gene. The CDR3 sequence is 13 residues long. CDR3 sequence: CASSRDRVGGYTF. CDR3 DNA sequence: TGTGCCAGCAGCCGCGACAGGGTGGGTGGCTACACCTTC.

This sequence joins TRBV7-3 and TRBJ2-1; 8 bases match TRBD2. CDR1 and CDR2 (germline): SGHTA, FQGTGA. The CDR3 sequence is 15 residues long. J lost 5 bases, V lost 5 bases, and 8 bases had no gene match. The CDR3: CASSPPGLEDNEQFF. The CDR3 coding sequence is TGTGCCAGCAGCCCACCGGGACTAGAAGACAATGAGCAGTTCTTC. The full variable domain, with the rest looked up from reference TRBV7-3 and TRBJ2-1, is GAGVSQTPSNKVTEKGKYVELRCDPISGHTALYWYRQSLGQGPEFLIYFQGTGAADDSGLPNDRFFAVRPEGSVSTLKIQRTERGDSAVYLCASSPPGLEDNEQFFGPGTRLTVL.

V gene TRBV5-1 combines with J gene TRBJ2-1; D unclear. Per germline, CDR1 SGHRS and CDR2 YFSETQ. Between the trimmed V and J ends, which lost 0 bases and 15 bases, there was a span of 10 bases. This CDR3 has 11 amino acids. The CDR3 DNA reads TGCGCCAGCAGCTTGGAGTCCCTCCGGTTCTTC. Amino acid sequence: CASSLESLRFF.

The chain is built from TRBV30 and TRBJ2-7; 7 nucleotides match TRBD1. This CDR3 has 16 residues. Germline V gene sequence: CDR1 GTSNPN, CDR2 SVGIG (reference sequence). The V and J ends lost 3 bases and 0 bases, in that order; junction bases with no gene match: 11. CDR3 DNA: TGTGCCTGGAGCAAAATAGGGGACAGCAGCTCCTACGAGCAGTACTTC. Protein sequence: CAWSKIGDSSSYEQYF.

The chain carries TRBV4-2 and TRBJ1-1; D may be TRBD1 (5 bases). The CDR3 extends over 17 amino acids. V lost 2 bases and J 4 bases, leaving 20 bases between the germline ends. Germline CDR1 LGHNA, CDR2 YNFKEQ. CDR3: CASSQPLGGAGGTEAFF. CDR3 DNA: TGTGCCAGCAGCCAACCCTTGGGCGGGGCCGGGGGCACTGAAGCTTTCTTT.